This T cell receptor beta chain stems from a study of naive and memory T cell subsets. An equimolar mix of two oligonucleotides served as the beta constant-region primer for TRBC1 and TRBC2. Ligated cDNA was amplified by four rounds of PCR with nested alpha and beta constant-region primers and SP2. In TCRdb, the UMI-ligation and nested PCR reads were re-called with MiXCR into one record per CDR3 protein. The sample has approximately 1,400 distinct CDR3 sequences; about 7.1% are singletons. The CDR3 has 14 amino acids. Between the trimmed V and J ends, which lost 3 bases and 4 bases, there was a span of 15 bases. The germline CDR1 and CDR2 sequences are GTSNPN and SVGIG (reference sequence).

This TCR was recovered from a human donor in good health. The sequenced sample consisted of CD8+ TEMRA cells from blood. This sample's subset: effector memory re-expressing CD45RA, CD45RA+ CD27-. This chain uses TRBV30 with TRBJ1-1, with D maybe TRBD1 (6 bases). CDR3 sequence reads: CAWSWGGGLTEAFF. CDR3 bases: TGTGCCTGGAGCTGGGGTGGGGGGCTCACTGAAGCTTTCTTT.